The 27 T cell receptor beta chains listed next were all sequenced from one sample in a study of T cell repertoires in ileal Crohn's disease. TCRdb's table, derived via immunoSEQ multiplex PCR, lists solely in-frame clones and lacks some. The sample has roughly 16,000 clones, more than 90% seen once; the top ten hold 7.1%. Time point in this sample: inflamed ileum from the surgical specimen. Specimen: ileal tissue. The receptors derive from an adult with Crohn's disease.

The chain has TRBV6-5 and TRBJ2-7; 7 nucleotides line up with TRBD1. Germline V lookup: CDR1 MNHEY, CDR2 SVGAGI. V dropped 4 bases and J dropped 6; count of bases not matched to a gene: 6. The CDR3 spans 13 residues. The CDR3 sequence: CASSFHDRVEQYF. DNA of the CDR3: TGTGCCAGCAGTTTTCACGACAGGGTCGAGCAGTACTTC.

The rearrangement uses TRBV18 and TRBJ2-3; TRBD2 matches 10 bases. The V gene's germline CDR1 is KGHSH and CDR2 LQKENI. This CDR3 comprises 17 residues. Losses at the gene ends were 0 bases for V and 6 bases for J; bases not matched to a gene: 9. The CDR3 sequence is CASSPPRVAGGHDTQYF. The CDR3 nucleotides read TGTGCCAGCTCACCACCGAGGGTAGCGGGGGGCCACGATACGCAGTATTTT.

The chain carries TRBV28 and TRBJ2-3, with 13 bases lining up with TRBD2. The trim removed 2 bases at V and 3 bases at J, leaving 8 bases unmatched. The CDR3 is 18 residues long. Germline V gene sequence: CDR1 MDHEN, CDR2 SYDVKM. The CDR3 nucleotides read TGTGCCAGCAGTTTACTATCGACTAGCGGGGGGACTACAGATACGCAGTATTTT. It specifies CASSLLSTSGGTTDTQYF.

V is TRBV18 and J is TRBJ2-7; D remains unclear. The V and J ends lost 2 bases and 5 bases respectively, with 13 bases between them. The CDR3 extends over 14 amino acids. Germline V gives CDR1 KGHSH, CDR2 LQKENI. The CDR3 DNA is TGTGCCAGCTCACCAACAAATAGCCAGGACGAGCAGTACTTC. Translation: CASSPTNSQDEQYF.

The chain employs TRBV18 and TRBJ1-5; D may be TRBD1 (6 bases). V lost 5 bases and J lost 6, with 11 bases in between. Germline V gene lookup returns CDR1 KGHSH and CDR2 LQKENI. The CDR3 is made up of 13 amino acids. CDR3 DNA: TGTGCCAGCTCAACTCAGGGGAGTCAGCCCCAGCATTTT. This translates into CASSTQGSQPQHF.

The CDR3 DNA is TGTGCCAGCAGTGTCGGCCAGGTAATTGGTCAGCCCCAGCATTTT. Its protein product is CASSVGQVIGQPQHF. This chain links TRBV2 with TRBJ1-5; D gene uncertain. V shed 4 bases and J shed 6 bases, with 16 bases lying between them. CDR3 length equals 15 residues. The germline V gene encodes CDR1 SNHLY and CDR2 FYNNEI.

Only one count was recorded for this clone. The rearrangement links TRBV4-1 to TRBJ2-7, with TRBD1 as a possible D gene (5 bases). V shed 1 base and J shed 3 bases, with 13 bases lying between them. Germline loops: CDR1 MGHRA, CDR2 YSYEKL. This CDR3 is built from 15 residues. The CDR3 is CASSQVSSQGYEQYF. As DNA, the CDR3 is TGCGCCAGCAGCCAAGTCTCGTCGCAGGGCTACGAGCAGTACTTC.

V is TRBV6-4 and J is TRBJ2-2; D call uncertain. The CDR3 extends over 14 amino acids. The V end lost 0 bases, the J end lost 3 bases, and 5 bases lay between the germline ends. Germline lookup yields CDR1 MRHNA and CDR2 SNTAGT. The CDR3 reads CASSDSTDTGELFF. CDR3 nucleotide sequence: TGTGCCAGCAGTGACTCGACGGACACCGGGGAGCTGTTTTTT.

The chain carries TRBV6-5 and TRBJ2-5, with D perhaps matching TRBD1 (5 bases). Germline V gene lookup returns CDR1 MNHEY and CDR2 SVGAGI. The CDR3 contains 14 residues. Trimming removed 6 bases at V and 7 bases at J, with 18 bases between. In nucleotides, the CDR3 is TGTGCCAGCAGCTCCGGGCAGGGTGGTCGGACCCAGTACTTC. As protein: CASSSGQGGRTQYF.

In this sample, this clone turned up once. This chain connects TRBV7-9 to TRBJ2-3; 7 positions agree with TRBD2. The CDR3 runs 15 residues. Germline CDR1 SEHNR, CDR2 FQNEAQ (reference sequence). Trimming took 2 bases from V and 6 from J; bases not matched to a gene: 8. CDR3 loop: CASSLNGGEGDTQYF. DNA for the CDR3: TGTGCCAGCAGCTTAAACGGCGGGGAGGGGGATACGCAGTATTTT.

This sequence joins TRBV20-1 and TRBJ2-7; D unresolved. CDR3 length equals 11 residues. Germline CDR1 reads DFQATT; CDR2 reads SNEGSKA (reference sequence). Trimming took 6 bases from V and 3 from J, leaving 9 bases between them. The CDR3 DNA sequence: TGCAGTGCCAAAAGCGTCTACGAGCAGTACTTC. It specifies CSAKSVYEQYF.

The chain couples TRBV5-5 to TRBJ2-7, with a tentative D call TRBD2 (6 bases). Germline loops: CDR1 SGHKS, CDR2 YYEKEE (reference sequence). The V end lost 4 bases, the J end lost 3 bases, and 17 bases lay between the germline ends. This CDR3 region has 15 residues. The CDR3 DNA reads TGTGCCAGCAGCCCGGGGGAAGAGCCGCTCTACGAGCAGTACTTC. It yields the protein CASSPGEEPLYEQYF.

As to this clone: The same CDR3 arises from other DNA sequences in this sample as well. The CDR3, as DNA: TGTGCCAGCAGTTACGATGGGTCCTCTGGAAACACCATATATTTT. Translation gives CASSYDGSSGNTIYF. The chain links TRBV6-5 to TRBJ1-3; D is ambiguous. Germline V gene data show CDR1 as MNHEY and CDR2 as SVGAGI. Deletions cut 2 bases from V and 0 bases from J, with 8 bases between. CDR3 size: 15 residues.

The chain has TRBV9 and TRBJ1-1; weak D call: TRBD1 (5 bases). The CDR3 sequence is 13 residues long. Germline CDR1 is SGDLS and CDR2 is YYNGEE. V was trimmed by 5 bases and J by 5 bases, leaving 13 bases between them. The CDR3 loop reads CASRAGVGTEAFF. In DNA, the CDR3 is TGTGCCAGCAGGGCGGGGGTAGGGACTGAAGCTTTCTTT.

The chain uses TRBV5-5 and TRBJ1-1; D unclear. V lost 5 bases and J lost 8, with 13 bases in between. The CDR3 loop spans 12 amino acids. Germline lookup yields CDR1 SGHKS and CDR2 YYEKEE (reference sequence). This CDR3 is CASRLTGGEAFF. The CDR3 nucleotides are TGTGCCAGCAGACTCACCGGCGGCGAAGCTTTCTTT.

The chain has TRBV6-5 and TRBJ1-2; no reliable D call. In germline, CDR1 is MNHEY, CDR2 SVGAGI. The CDR3 contains 13 residues. The V end was cut by 2 bases, the J end by 4 bases, with 8 bases between. This chain's CDR3 is CASSYDVSYGYTF. DNA of the CDR3: TGTGCCAGCAGTTACGACGTCAGCTATGGCTACACCTTC.

This chain joins TRBV6-1 and TRBJ2-1; no clear D gene. Trimming stripped 5 bases from V and 8 bases from J, with 4 bases between. The CDR3 loop spans 10 amino acids. Germline V CDR1 and CDR2: MNHNS, SASEGT. The CDR3 nucleotides read TGTGCCAGCAGTAATTATGAGCAGTTCTTC. It encodes CASSNYEQFF.

The CDR3 DNA reads TGTGCCAGCAGCGTAGGGGGGGCGGATTTTCATGGCTACACCTTC. This encodes CASSVGGADFHGYTF. The chain couples TRBV9 to TRBJ1-2, with TRBD1 as a possible D gene (6 bases). Between the trimmed V and J ends, which lost 0 bases and 6 bases, there was a span of 15 bases. This CDR3 region has 15 residues. Germline CDR1 is SGDLS and CDR2 is YYNGEE.

The genes are TRBV5-1 and TRBJ2-7; a weak D match, TRBD1 (5 bases). V was clipped by 4 bases and J by 3 bases, with 11 bases between them. The CDR3 length is 13 residues. From germline, CDR1 is SGHRS and CDR2 YFSETQ. The DNA of the CDR3 is TGCGCCAGCAGCCCCCAGGGTAACTACGAGCAGTACTTC. Translated: CASSPQGNYEQYF.

This chain links TRBV18 with TRBJ2-7, with 7 positions matching TRBD1. The CDR3 is 15 residues long. From germline, CDR1 is KGHSH and CDR2 LQKENI. The junction had 9 bases not matched to a gene; V was cut back by 4 bases and J by 3 bases. In DNA, the CDR3 is TGTGCCAGCTCACTCGCCGGGACAGCCAACTACGAGCAGTACTTC. As protein: CASSLAGTANYEQYF.

Details on this clone: A read error may produce the germline difference seen at one junction end. This rearrangement joins TRBV10-2 to TRBJ2-1; 9 bases match TRBD2. CDR3 length: 12 residues. Per germline, CDR1 WSHSY and CDR2 SAAADI. CDR3 in amino acids: CASSEPGTSLLF. DNA of the CDR3: TGCGCCAGCAGTGAGCCCGGGACTAGCTTACTCTTC.

J is TRBJ1-5 and V is TRBV6-6, with D unresolved. Trimming removed 7 bases at V and 0 bases at J, with 10 bases between. The length of the CDR3 is 14 residues. CDR1 and CDR2 from the germline V gene are MNHNY and SVGAGI (reference sequence). Here the CDR3 reads CASNWRDSNQPQHF. CDR3 DNA sequence: TGTGCCAGCAACTGGAGGGATAGCAATCAGCCCCAGCATTTT.

CDR3: CASSPGTGGQPQHF. In DNA form, the CDR3 reads TGTGCCAGCAGTCCCGGGACAGGGGGTCAGCCCCAGCATTTT. The chain has TRBV9 and TRBJ1-5, with TRBD1 matching 11 bases. Germline V gives CDR1 SGDLS, CDR2 YYNGEE. The CDR3 extends over 14 amino acids. The J segment lost 6 bases and the V segment lost 5 bases, leaving 4 bases of the junction unmatched.

V usage is TRBV29-1 and J usage is TRBJ2-1; D not certain. Trimming cost V 5 bases and J 1 base, with 6 bases left between them. CDR1 and CDR2 from the germline V gene are SQVTM and ANQGSEA. This CDR3 has 12 amino acids. The CDR3 nucleotides read TGCAGCGTTTTAGCTTCCTACAATGAGCAGTTCTTC. This gives the protein CSVLASYNEQFF.

The chain employs TRBV11-3 and TRBJ2-7; D is ambiguous. Germline V gene lookup returns CDR1 SGHNT and CDR2 YENEEA. V was clipped by 1 base and J by 7 bases, with 11 bases between them. This CDR3 has 13 residues. The DNA of the CDR3 is TGTGCCAGCAGCTTAGGCCCCCCGACAGAGCAGTACTTC. It codes for CASSLGPPTEQYF.

The chain employs TRBV18 and TRBJ1-1; unclear D gene. Germline CDR1 is KGHSH and CDR2 is LQKENI. V lost 0 bases, J lost 0 bases, and 8 bases lay in between. The length of the CDR3 is 15 residues. CDR3 coding DNA: TGTGCCAGCTCACCACCACATGGCGTGAACACTGAAGCTTTCTTT. Protein sequence: CASSPPHGVNTEAFF.

This chain connects TRBV27 to TRBJ2-5, with 14 bases matching TRBD2. The V gene end was trimmed by 0 bases and the J gene end by 3 bases; junction bases not matched to a gene: 0. Germline values: CDR1 MNHEY, CDR2 SMNVEV (reference sequence). This CDR3 region has 16 residues. The CDR3 DNA reads TGTGCCAGCAGTTTATCGACTAGCGGGGGGGAAGAGACCCAGTACTTC. Protein: CASSLSTSGGEETQYF.